This T cell receptor (beta chain) was identified during a study of early T cells in non-severe SARS-CoV-2 infection. This clonotype has at least ten counts. Germline V gene data show CDR1 as SEHNR and CDR2 as FQNEAQ (reference sequence). V was pared by 10 bases and J by 8 bases, with 8 bases between. The CDR3 length is 9 residues. The TCR library protocol attached unique molecular identifiers to the individual cDNA molecules. TCRdb fed the 5' RACE reads into MiXCR, producing one record per CDR3 protein. The sample consists of around 27,000 distinct CDR3 sequences, 2.9% of them appearing once. This sequence was found in an adult who was a healthcare worker with PCR-confirmed SARS-CoV-2 infection or an uninfected control (not recorded which). Sequencing was performed on whole blood. The rearrangement joins TRBV7-9 to TRBJ1-2; D is undetermined. Here the CDR3 reads CAIQNGYTF. In DNA, the CDR3 is TGTGCCATCCAAAACGGCTACACCTTC.